This entry lists 27 T cell receptor beta chains sequenced from one sample in a study of blood T cell repertoires in COVID-19. Measured with immunoSEQ multiplex PCR; TCRdb has only the in-frame clones, and not every one. Of 250,000 to 350,000 clones in the sample, approximately 83% were seen once. The sequenced sample was PBMCs or T cells enriched from blood (not recorded which). All receptors derive from a woman under 40 who had recovered from COVID-19.

This rearrangement joins TRBV6-5 to TRBJ1-1; D gene ambiguous. V dropped 8 bases and J dropped 0 bases, with 7 bases sitting between them. Germline CDR1 is MNHEY and CDR2 is SVGAGI. This CDR3 has 12 residues. CDR3 sequence reads: CASGQMNTEAFF. CDR3 bases: TGTGCCAGCGGGCAGATGAACACTGAAGCTTTCTTT.

The chain has TRBV11-1 and TRBJ2-7; 8 positions agree with TRBD2. There are 15 residues in the CDR3. Germline V gene sequence: CDR1 SGHAT, CDR2 FQDESV (reference sequence). With 2 bases clipped from V and 0 bases from J, the junction kept 3 bases outside the gene matches. The CDR3 nucleotides are TGTGCCAGCAGCTTAACCAGCGGGAGCTCCTACGAGCAGTACTTC. Amino acid sequence: CASSLTSGSSYEQYF.

The V call is TRBV7-2, the J call TRBJ1-2, with 12 bases matching TRBD1. CDR1 SGHTA and CDR2 FQGNSA come from the germline V gene. V lost 4 bases, J lost 9 bases, and 6 bases stayed unmatched. The CDR3 runs 14 residues. The CDR3 sequence is CASSYRDRGQSYTF. The CDR3 DNA sequence: TGTGCCAGCAGCTACCGGGACAGGGGGCAGAGCTACACCTTC.

The V and J genes are TRBV2 and TRBJ2-1; TRBD2 matches at 7 bases. The CDR3 length is 14 residues. Germline CDR1 and CDR2: SNHLY and FYNNEI. J was trimmed by 6 bases and V by 6 bases; bases with no gene match: 8. The CDR3 loop reads CASSVGGAFNEQFF. The CDR3 coding sequence is TGTGCCAGCAGCGTGGGAGGGGCGTTCAATGAGCAGTTCTTC.

This clone was found a few times. J is TRBJ2-5 and V is TRBV5-6; the D is unclear. This CDR3 contains 14 residues. Germline CDR1 and CDR2: SGHDT and YYEEEE. Trimming took 2 bases from V and 3 from J, leaving 11 bases between them. The chain's CDR3 is CASSFVSQEETQYF. CDR3 sequence (DNA): TGTGCCAGCAGCTTCGTATCCCAGGAAGAGACCCAGTACTTC. Combining the CDR3 with reference TRBV5-6 and TRBJ2-5 gives the whole variable domain DAGVTQSPTHLIKTRGQQVTLRCSPKSGHDTVSWYQQALGQGPQFIFQYYEEEERQRGNFPDRFSGHQFPNYSSELNVNALLLGDSALYLCASSFVSQEETQYFGPGTRLLVL.

The rearrangement joins TRBV18 to TRBJ1-2; 11 nucleotides line up with TRBD1. V gave up 3 bases and J gave up 4 bases; unmatched junction bases: 4. Germline V gene sequence: CDR1 KGHSH, CDR2 LQKENI. This CDR3 region has 15 residues. The CDR3 bases are TGTGCCAGCTCACCCCGGGACAGGGGGGCCTATGGCTACACCTTC. This sequence encodes CASSPRDRGAYGYTF.

This chain joins TRBV9 and TRBJ2-1; a possible D gene is TRBD1 (5 bases). CDR3 length: 15 residues. Germline assignment: CDR1 SGDLS and CDR2 YYNGEE. V lost 4 bases and J 0 bases, leaving 11 bases between the germline ends. CDR3 loop: CASSPQGSSYNEQFF. CDR3 nucleotides: TGTGCCAGCAGCCCCCAGGGTAGCTCCTACAATGAGCAGTTCTTC.

This clone was detected only a few times. The V and J genes are TRBV10-1 and TRBJ1-3; 7 bases are shared with TRBD1. Germline loops: CDR1 WNHNN, CDR2 SYGVQD (reference sequence). Trimming took 4 bases from V and 0 from J; bases not matched to a gene: 9. This CDR3 region has 17 residues. The CDR3 is CASSVRTGAFSGNTIYF. The CDR3 nucleotides are TGCGCCAGCAGTGTAAGAACAGGGGCCTTCTCTGGAAACACCATATATTTT.

CDR3 residues: CASSISWGDGLSYEQYF. CDR3 DNA sequence: TGTGCCAGCAGCATAAGTTGGGGGGACGGGCTATCCTACGAGCAGTACTTC. The rearrangement uses TRBV11-2 and TRBJ2-7; possibly TRBD2 for D (6 bases). The V gene's germline CDR1 is SGHAT and CDR2 FQNNGV. CDR3 length: 17 amino acids. The V end was cut by 5 bases, the J end by 1 base, with 21 bases between.

The chain carries TRBV25-1 and TRBJ2-6, with D possibly TRBD1 on 6 matching bases. In germline, CDR1 is MGHDK, CDR2 SYGVNS. The CDR3 is made up of 17 amino acids. V was shortened by 4 bases and J by 1 base, with 14 bases between the two germline ends. DNA for the CDR3: TGTGCCAGCAGTGGTCGGGACACCTATTCTGGGGCCAACGTCCTGACTTTC. Protein sequence: CASSGRDTYSGANVLTF.

The chain combines TRBV5-1 with TRBJ1-1; no reliable D call. Trimming shortened V by 6 bases and J by 1 base, and 13 bases separated the two germline ends. CDR3 size: 14 residues. From germline, CDR1 is SGHRS and CDR2 YFSETQ. CDR3: CASTKRRGNTEAFF. The CDR3 DNA follows: TGCGCCAGCACTAAGAGACGGGGGAACACTGAAGCTTTCTTT.

The V gene is TRBV28, the J gene TRBJ2-2; D is perhaps TRBD1 (5 bases). V was clipped by 6 bases and J by 0 bases, with 8 bases between them. This CDR3 spans 14 amino acids. The germline V gene has CDR1 MDHEN and CDR2 SYDVKM. CDR3: CASRTTANTGELFF. The CDR3 DNA sequence: TGTGCCAGCAGGACGACAGCGAACACCGGGGAGCTGTTTTTT.

J is TRBJ2-1 and V is TRBV7-8, with TRBD2 as a possible D gene (6 bases). Germline CDR1 is SGHVS and CDR2 is FQNEAQ. There are 15 residues in the CDR3. Trimming pared 1 base from V and 10 bases from J, leaving 17 bases between. This CDR3 is CASSLEFGLRGEQFF. The CDR3, as DNA: TGTGCCAGCAGCTTAGAGTTTGGACTTCGGGGGGAGCAGTTCTTC.

The rearrangement joins TRBV5-8 to TRBJ2-3, with D perhaps matching TRBD1 (5 bases). V was cut by 6 bases and J by 6 bases, with 14 bases left in between. The CDR3 is 13 amino acids. Germline V gene sequence: CDR1 SGHTS, CDR2 YDEGEE. Here the CDR3 reads CASTPEWGDTQYF. The CDR3 DNA follows: TGTGCCAGCACCCCTGAGTGGGGCGATACGCAGTATTTT.

The chain uses TRBV6-1 and TRBJ1-6, with D perhaps matching TRBD1 (6 bases). This CDR3 region has 11 residues. V gave up 6 bases and J gave up 11 bases, with 8 bases separating them. Germline V CDR1 and CDR2: MNHNS, SASEGT. The CDR3 is CASRTGPPLHF. The CDR3, as DNA: TGTGCCAGCAGGACAGGTCCACCCCTCCACTTT.

The rearrangement joins TRBV19 to TRBJ2-6; TRBD2 might be the D (6 bases). V was pared by 3 bases and J by 3 bases, with 9 bases between. The germline CDR1 and CDR2 sequences are LNHDA and SQIVND (reference sequence). The CDR3 extends over 15 amino acids. CDR3 DNA: TGTGCCAGTAGTATCTCGGGGGTTGGGGCCAACGTCCTGACTTTC. It yields the protein CASSISGVGANVLTF.

This chain uses TRBV3-1 (or the pseudogene TRBV3-2) with TRBJ2-7, with TRBD2 identical over 11 bases. V dropped 0 bases and J dropped 6; count of bases not matched to a gene: 4. CDR1 and CDR2 from the germline V gene are LGHDT and YNNKEL (reference sequence). The CDR3 consists of 15 residues. CDR3 in DNA: TGTGCCAGCAGCCAAGAACCCGGGACTAGCGGCGAGCAGTACTTC. It is translated as CASSQEPGTSGEQYF.

For the CDR3, the DNA is TGTGCCAGCAGTTTATCCCCGCGGGACAACTATGGCTACACCTTC. This sequence encodes CASSLSPRDNYGYTF. The chain uses TRBV28 and TRBJ1-2, with a weak D call TRBD1 (5 bases). CDR3 length equals 15 residues. V lost 1 base to trimming and J lost 2 bases, with 11 bases between them. Germline V gene lookup returns CDR1 MDHEN and CDR2 SYDVKM.

As regards this clone: Distinct nucleotide sequences in the sample also encode this CDR3. The CDR3 coding sequence is TGTGCCAGCAGCTCGGGACAGGGGAACACTGAAGCTTTCTTT. Translating gives CASSSGQGNTEAFF. V and J are TRBV27 and TRBJ1-1; 9 nucleotides align to TRBD1. V lost 6 bases, J lost 1 base, and 3 bases stayed unmatched. This CDR3 has 14 amino acids. Germline CDR1 reads MNHEY; CDR2 reads SMNVEV (reference sequence).

The chain has TRBV3-1 (or the pseudogene TRBV3-2) and TRBJ2-3; TRBD2 matches 7 bases. There are 13 residues in the CDR3. CDR1 LGHDT and CDR2 YNNKEL come from the germline V gene (reference sequence). With V trimmed by 0 bases and J by 11 bases, 5 bases remained unmatched. CDR3 protein: CASSQEERGEQYF. DNA for the CDR3: TGTGCCAGCAGCCAAGAGGAGCGGGGAGAGCAGTATTTT.

The chain has TRBV6-5 and TRBJ1-2; D is unresolved. Germline V lookup: CDR1 MNHEY, CDR2 SVGAGI. The CDR3 spans 13 residues. The ends were cut back, 4 bases at V and 2 bases at J, with 8 bases in the middle. CDR3 nucleotides: TGTGCCAGCAGTTCGGCGGCGAACTATGGCTACACCTTC. This gives the protein CASSSAANYGYTF.

V is TRBV18 and J is TRBJ1-2, with D unresolved. V was cut by 2 bases and J by 2 bases, with 12 bases left in between. The CDR3 runs 15 residues. The germline V gene encodes CDR1 KGHSH and CDR2 LQKENI. The CDR3 spells CASSPFPAENYGYTF. The CDR3 bases are TGTGCCAGCTCACCATTCCCGGCGGAAAACTATGGCTACACCTTC.

The genes are TRBV24-1 and TRBJ1-2; D possibly corresponds to TRBD1 (6 bases). Germline V gene data show CDR1 as KGHDR and CDR2 as SFDVKD. The CDR3 length is 15 residues. The V and J ends lost 4 bases and 4 bases respectively, with 15 bases between them. The CDR3: CATSDRRTVLYGYTF. The CDR3 DNA is TGTGCCACCAGTGACCGCAGGACAGTTCTCTATGGCTACACCTTC.

This chain connects TRBV10-3 to TRBJ1-6, with a weak D call TRBD1 (6 bases). Trimming stripped 2 bases from V and 10 bases from J, with 9 bases between. The CDR3 is made up of 13 amino acids. Germline lookup yields CDR1 ENHRY and CDR2 SYGVKD. In nucleotides, the CDR3 is TGTGCCATCAGTGAGGGGGGCGGATCACCCCTCCACTTT. Translation: CAISEGGGSPLHF.

This chain connects TRBV2 to TRBJ2-5; D is uncertain. This CDR3 contains 15 residues. V shed 2 bases and J shed 1 base, with 11 bases lying between them. Germline CDR1 reads SNHLY; CDR2 reads FYNNEI. The CDR3 loop is CASSELVGLQETQYF. CDR3 DNA sequence: TGTGCCAGCAGTGAACTTGTTGGGCTCCAAGAGACCCAGTACTTC.

Worth noting for this clone: In the same sample, other DNA sequences code for this CDR3. The rearrangement uses TRBV7-9 and TRBJ1-2; D might be TRBD1 (5 bases). This CDR3 region has 13 residues. V lost 3 bases and J 1 base, leaving 6 bases between the germline ends. CDR1 and CDR2 from the germline V gene are SEHNR and FQNEAQ (reference sequence). The CDR3 coding sequence is TGTGCCAGCAGCTTCGACAGTAACTATGGCTACACCTTC. It is translated as CASSFDSNYGYTF.

This clone was seen a few times. The J gene is TRBJ1-2, the V gene TRBV28; D is uncertain. The germline V gene encodes CDR1 MDHEN and CDR2 SYDVKM. This CDR3 spans 13 amino acids. V dropped 2 bases and J dropped 6 bases, with 10 bases sitting between them. The CDR3 sequence is CASSLHGLDGYTF. In nucleotides, the CDR3 is TGTGCCAGCAGTTTACACGGGTTGGATGGCTACACCTTC.